One T cell receptor beta chain is described in this entry. The antigen remains unidentified. Produced via immunoSEQ multiplex PCR; TCRdb's table is partial and in-frame only. The table shows over 150,000 clones, with approximately 62% occurring only once. This specimen comes from a study of shared clonotypes between healthy human individuals. General observations from the study: Sorted-subset samples were not fully sequenced, rarefaction indicated.

This CDR3 contains 21 residues. V gave up 0 bases and J gave up 7 bases; unmatched junction bases: 19. Sequenced sample: memory CD4+ T cells sorted from blood. Regarding subset: CD45RA-negative fraction. V and J are TRBV23-1 and TRBJ2-2, with 11 bases lining up with TRBD2. TRBV23-1 counts as an open reading frame of uncertain function. This receptor was identified in a man aged 30-40 years in good health. The CDR3 region has the DNA TGCGCCAGCAGTCAATCGAAGGTTCTTTATAGCGGGAGGGGGAACGGCGGGGAGCTGTTTTTT. Translation: CASSQSKVLYSGRGNGGELFF.